These 10 T cell receptor beta chains originate from one sample sequenced in a study of regulatory T cells in long-lasting Graves disease. The authors built TCR beta libraries using iRepertoire HTBI primers and Arm-PCR of CDR3 regions. TCRdb used MiXCR to reprocess the multiplex PCR reads, holding one entry per CDR3 protein. The sample records some 500,000 distinct CDR3 sequences, roughly a sixth being singletons. The time point is: newly diagnosed GD, antithyroid drugs for less than 3 months. PBMC-derived RNA was used for the TCR library. In addition, the sample was reused for a study of T cells in Graves' hyperthyroidism and ophthalmopathy.

The material was peripheral blood mononuclear cells (PBMCs), obtained at new diagnosis, from a patient treated with antithyroid drugs. The receptor source for this set is a woman aged 35-65 years with Graves disease.

This clonotype was seen a few times. The chain links TRBV7-9 to TRBJ1-6; 7 bases map to TRBD1. The CDR3 sequence is 16 residues long. CDR1 is SEHNR and CDR2 is FQNEAQ in the germline V gene (reference sequence). Germline trimming cut 5 bases from V and 2 bases from J; bases unmatched to any gene: 6. This chain's CDR3 is CASSLGQVAYNSPLHF. In nucleotides, the CDR3 is TGTGCCAGCAGCCTAGGACAGGTCGCCTATAATTCACCCCTCCACTTT.

Only a few counts were recorded for this clonotype. The chain is built from TRBV30 and TRBJ2-1, with 7 nucleotides matching TRBD2. The CDR3 contains 15 residues. The germline gives CDR1 GTSNPN, CDR2 SVGIG (reference sequence). V was clipped by 2 bases and J by 5 bases; unmatched bases: 9. The CDR3 DNA reads as TGTGCCTGGAGTAGGTGGGGGGGTTCCCACAATGAGCAGTTCTTC. Protein sequence: CAWSRWGGSHNEQFF.

There are a few counts of this clonotype. The chain joins TRBV10-3 to TRBJ2-3; D ambiguous. The V end was cut by 2 bases, the J end by 4 bases, with 13 bases between. Germline V gives CDR1 ENHRY, CDR2 SYGVKD. The CDR3 spans 15 residues. CDR3 sequence (DNA): TGTGCCATCAGTGAGAAACCCCCGGGCGCAGATACGCAGTATTTT. It encodes CAISEKPPGADTQYF.

This clonotype was picked up many times. This chain links TRBV6-1 with TRBJ1-1; 7 positions match TRBD1. This CDR3 comprises 14 residues. J gave up 1 base and V 2 bases, and 1 base lay outside the gene matches. Looked up from germline, CDR1 is MNHNS and CDR2 is SASEGT. Here the CDR3 reads CASSERDRNTEAFF. CDR3 bases: TGTGCCAGCAGTGAACGGGACAGGAACACTGAAGCTTTCTTT.

This clonotype was counted ten times or more. The V call is TRBV7-6, the J call TRBJ2-2; 9 bases agree with TRBD2. V trimming: 5 bases; J trimming: 4 bases; junction bases outside the gene matches: 5. Per the germline V gene, CDR1 is SGHVS and CDR2 is FNYEAQ. This CDR3 is 15 amino acids long. CDR3 residues: CASSPGTSLTGELFF. The DNA for the CDR3 is TGTGCCAGCAGCCCCGGGACTAGCCTCACCGGGGAGCTGTTTTTT.

This clonotype was counted at least ten times. The rearrangement links TRBV5-1 to TRBJ1-5, with a tentative D call TRBD1 (6 bases). CDR1 and CDR2 from the germline V gene are SGHRS and YFSETQ. The CDR3 totals 14 residues. The ends were cut back, 0 bases at V and 7 bases at J, with 11 bases in the middle. The CDR3 nucleotides are TGCGCCAGCAGCTTGGGACAGGAGGGGCAGCCCCAGCATTTT. It is translated as CASSLGQEGQPQHF. The whole variable domain, remainder taken from reference TRBV5-1 and TRBJ1-5, is KAGVTQTPRYLIKTRGQQVTLSCSPISGHRSVSWYQQTPGQGLQFLFEYFSETQRNKGNFPGRFSGRQFSNSRSEMNVSTLELGDSALYLCASSLGQEGQPQHFGDGTRLSIL.

As for this clonotype: This clone may be a read error of a much larger clone one base away. The rearrangement joins TRBV15 to TRBJ2-7; 10 nucleotides align to TRBD1. Germline V lookup: CDR1 LNHNV, CDR2 YYDKDF (reference sequence). This CDR3 contains 14 residues. The trim removed 8 bases at V and 2 bases at J, leaving 6 bases unmatched. CDR3 protein: CATGQGGATYEQYF. The CDR3, as DNA: TGTGCCACCGGACAGGGGGGCGCTACCTACGAGCAGTACTTC. Filled out from reference TRBV15 and TRBJ2-7, the complete variable domain reads DAMVIQNPRYQVTQFGKPVTLSCSQTLNHNVMYWYQQKSSQAPKLLFHYYDKDFNNEADTPDNFQSRRPNTSFCFLDIRSPGLGDTAMYLCATGQGGATYEQYFGPGTRLTVT.

The V gene is TRBV12-3 or TRBV12-4, the J gene TRBJ2-2, with 9 nucleotides matching TRBD1. The V gene end was trimmed by 6 bases and the J gene end by 7 bases; junction bases not matched to a gene: 3. CDR3 length: 13 amino acids. In DNA form, the CDR3 reads TGTGCCAGCAGACAGGGGGCTGTCGGGGAGCTGTTTTTT. It yields the protein CASRQGAVGELFF.

The V gene is TRBV14, the J gene TRBJ2-3, with 7 bases fitting TRBD1. This CDR3 has 15 residues. V was clipped by 6 bases and J by 0 bases; unmatched bases: 6. Germline values: CDR1 SGHDN, CDR2 FVKESK. The CDR3 spells CASSRTGKSTDTQYF. The CDR3 DNA is TGTGCCAGCAGTCGGACAGGCAAAAGCACAGATACGCAGTATTTT.

The V gene is TRBV5-1, the J gene TRBJ2-1, with D perhaps being TRBD1 or TRBD2 (5 bases each). This CDR3 has 15 amino acids. Looked up from germline, CDR1 is SGHRS and CDR2 is YFSETQ. V was clipped by 4 bases and J by 8 bases, with 19 bases between them. CDR3 amino acids: CASSIGGSGMDEQFF. CDR3 bases: TGCGCCAGCAGCATAGGAGGTTCAGGGATGGATGAGCAGTTCTTC.